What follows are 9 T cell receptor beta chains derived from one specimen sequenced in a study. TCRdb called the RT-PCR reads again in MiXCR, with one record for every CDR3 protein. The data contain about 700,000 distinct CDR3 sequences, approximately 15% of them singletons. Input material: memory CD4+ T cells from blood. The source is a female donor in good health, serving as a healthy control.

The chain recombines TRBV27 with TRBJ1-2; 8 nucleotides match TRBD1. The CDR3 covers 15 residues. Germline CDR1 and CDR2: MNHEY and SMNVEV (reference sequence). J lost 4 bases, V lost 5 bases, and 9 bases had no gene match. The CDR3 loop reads CASSPTGEAGYGYTF. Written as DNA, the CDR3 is TGTGCCAGCAGTCCGACAGGGGAGGCAGGCTATGGCTACACCTTC.

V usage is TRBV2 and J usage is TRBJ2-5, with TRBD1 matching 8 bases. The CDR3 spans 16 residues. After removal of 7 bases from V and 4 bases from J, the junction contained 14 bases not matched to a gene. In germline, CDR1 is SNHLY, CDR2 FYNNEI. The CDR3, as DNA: TGTGCCAGCACCGGAACTCTACAGGGGGTCGGAGAGACCCAGTACTTC. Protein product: CASTGTLQGVGETQYF.

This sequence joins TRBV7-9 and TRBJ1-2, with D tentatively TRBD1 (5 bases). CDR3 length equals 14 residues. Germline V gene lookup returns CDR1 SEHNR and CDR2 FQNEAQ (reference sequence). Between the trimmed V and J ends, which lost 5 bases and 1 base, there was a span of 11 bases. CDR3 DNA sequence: TGTGCCAGCAGCCTGGGACGAAATAACTATGGCTACACCTTC. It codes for CASSLGRNNYGYTF.

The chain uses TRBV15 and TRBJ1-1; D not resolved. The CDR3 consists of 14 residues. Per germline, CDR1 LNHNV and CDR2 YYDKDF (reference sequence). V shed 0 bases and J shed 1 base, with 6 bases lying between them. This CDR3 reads CATSRDKRNTEAFF. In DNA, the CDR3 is TGTGCCACCAGCAGAGATAAGCGGAACACTGAAGCTTTCTTT.

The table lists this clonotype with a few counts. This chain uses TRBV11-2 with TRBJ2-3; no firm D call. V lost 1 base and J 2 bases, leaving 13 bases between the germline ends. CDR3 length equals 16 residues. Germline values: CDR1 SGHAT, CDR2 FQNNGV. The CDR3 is CASSLVKGSLTDTQYF. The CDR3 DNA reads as TGTGCCAGCAGCTTAGTAAAAGGCAGCCTCACAGATACGCAGTATTTT.

CDR3 loop: CASSFGSHNSPLHF. DNA for the CDR3: TGCGCCAGCAGCTTTGGATCACATAATTCACCCCTCCACTTT. The chain uses TRBV5-1 and TRBJ1-6; no definite D call. The CDR3 runs 14 residues. The germline V gene has CDR1 SGHRS and CDR2 YFSETQ. V lost 2 bases and J lost 5, with 8 bases in between.

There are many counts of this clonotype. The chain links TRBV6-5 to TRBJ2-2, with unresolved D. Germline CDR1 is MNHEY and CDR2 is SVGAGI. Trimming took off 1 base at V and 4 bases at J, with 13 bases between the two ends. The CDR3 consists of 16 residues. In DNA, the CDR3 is TGTGCCAGCAGTTACTTCCTGGGCGCCGGCACCGGGGAGCTGTTTTTT. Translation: CASSYFLGAGTGELFF.

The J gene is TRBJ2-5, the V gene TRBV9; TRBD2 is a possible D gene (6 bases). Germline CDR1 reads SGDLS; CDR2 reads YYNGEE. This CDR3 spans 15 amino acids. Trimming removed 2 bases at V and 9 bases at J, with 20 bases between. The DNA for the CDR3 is TGTGCCAGCAGCGTCGGCTCCGGGGCGTCGGGGGCCCAGTACTTC. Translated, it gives CASSVGSGASGAQYF.

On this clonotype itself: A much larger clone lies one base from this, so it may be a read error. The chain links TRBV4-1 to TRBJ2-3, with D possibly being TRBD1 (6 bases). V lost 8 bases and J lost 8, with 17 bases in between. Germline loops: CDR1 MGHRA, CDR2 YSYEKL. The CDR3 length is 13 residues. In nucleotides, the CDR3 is TGCGCCAGCGTTTGGGAGAAGGGGGTTACGCAGTATTTT. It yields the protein CASVWEKGVTQYF.